A selection of T cell receptor beta chains follows, all from one sample in a study of T-cell memory formation after mild COVID-19. TCRdb analysed the 5' RACE reads with MiXCR anew, one entry per CDR3 protein. Seen here are about 190,000 distinct CDR3 sequences, approximately 16% observed once, and the top ten hold roughly 2.6%. Sequenced input: PBMCs or a T cell subset sorted from them (not recorded which). Receptor source: an adult woman who had mild COVID-19 (a few samples of this study predate the infection). Cell type and time point are not known. Both conserved end residues are part of each CDR3. A D gene is named only where the DNA matches it firmly. For some rows the clone size is stated as once, few or many, or as a class when expanded; others skip it.

>TRBV11-3|.|.|TRBJ1-2
TGTGCCAGCAGCTTAGGCTCTTCCGGGCCATTCTATGGCTACACCTTC
CASSLGSSGPFYGYTF
>TRBV12-3/TRBV12-4|.|TRBD1|TRBJ2-6
TGTGCCAACAGCCGCGGGACAGGGGCTGGGGCCAACGTCCTGACTTTC
CANSRGTGAGANVLTF
>TRBV3-1|.|TRBD1|TRBJ2-7
TGTGCCAGCAGCCCCCTCCTCGGGACAGGGGACTACGAGCAGTACTTC
CASSPLLGTGDYEQYF
>TRBV5-1|few|.|TRBJ2-3
TGCGCCAGCGGCGAAGGCACAGATACGCAGTATTTT
CASGEGTDTQYF
>TRBV7-8|.|.|TRBJ2-3
TGTGCCAGCAGCTTAGAGGGGAGCCGTAGAGATACGCAGTATTTT
CASSLEGSRRDTQYF
>TRBV5-1|few|TRBD2|TRBJ2-5
TGCGCCAGCAGCTTGGTTGGTTCGGGGGGGCCAATAGAGACCCAGTACTTC
CASSLVGSGGPIETQYF
>TRBV5-5|.|TRBD2|TRBJ2-7
TGTGCCAGCAGCTTTACTGGGACTAGCGTCTCCTACGAGCAGTACTTC
CASSFTGTSVSYEQYF
>TRBV12-3/TRBV12-4|.|TRBD2|TRBJ2-7
TGTGCCAGCAGCCCGGGAGAGGAGCGGGGGTCCTACGAGCAGTACTTC
CASSPGEERGSYEQYF
>TRBV2|.|TRBD1|TRBJ2-3
TGTGCCAGCAGTGCACAGGGGGGTAGCACAGATACGCAGTATTTT
CASSAQGGSTDTQYF
>TRBV10-3|.|.|TRBJ2-3
TGTGCCAGCCGGGGGACCGAAGATACGCAGTATTTT
CASRGTEDTQYF
>TRBV12-3/TRBV12-4|many|.|TRBJ1-3
TGTGCCAGCAGCTTCCCGACAGCTCCGAGCACCATATATTTT
CASSFPTAPSTIYF
>TRBV20-1|few|TRBD2|TRBJ2-2
TGCAGTGCTAGGGTTGGCGGGGGGGCTCTGGACGGGGAGCTGTTTTTT
CSARVGGGALDGELFF
>TRBV12-3/TRBV12-4|few|TRBD1|TRBJ1-5
TGTGCCAGCAGTTTATGGACAGGGGTTAGCAATCAGCCCCAGCATTTT
CASSLWTGVSNQPQHF
>TRBV7-2|few|.|TRBJ2-2
TGTGCCAGCAGCTTCGAAGGGCTCGGGGAGCTGTTTTTT
CASSFEGLGELFF
>TRBV5-1|.|TRBD1|TRBJ2-2
TGCGCCAGCAGCCAAAGACAGGGTTTGAACACCGGGGAGCTGTTTTTT
CASSQRQGLNTGELFF
>TRBV5-4|few|TRBD1|TRBJ2-5
TGTGCCAGCAGCCCCGGGACAGGGGGTAAAGAGACCCAGTACTTC
CASSPGTGGKETQYF
>TRBV15|few|.|TRBJ1-3
TGTGCCACCAGCGCCCGACCCGTCGGTGGAAACACCATATATTTT
CATSARPVGGNTIYF
>TRBV7-9|.|.|TRBJ1-4
TGTGCCAGCAGCGCATCCGGGACGGCAAATGAAAAACTGTTTTTT
CASSASGTANEKLFF
>TRBV5-4|few|TRBD2|TRBJ2-1
TGTGCCAGCAGCCCCACTAGCGGAGTGAACAATGAGCAGTTCTTC
CASSPTSGVNNEQFF
>TRBV4-3|.|.|TRBJ2-1
TGCGCCAGCAGCGCGGGCCCCCGGGGGCGGGTCTACAATGAGCAGTTCTTC
CASSAGPRGRVYNEQFF
>TRBV7-8|.|.|TRBJ1-5
TGTGCCAGCAGCTTAAGGCAGGCCTCCAATCAGCCCCAGCATTTT
CASSLRQASNQPQHF
>TRBV7-2|few|.|TRBJ2-7
TGTGCCAGCAGCTTCCAACTAGGCCCCTACGAGCAGTACTTC
CASSFQLGPYEQYF
>TRBV7-9|.|.|TRBJ2-7
TGTGCCAGCAGCTCCGACCGCCAGCCCACCTACGAGCAGTACTTC
CASSSDRQPTYEQYF
>TRBV18|few|.|TRBJ1-4
TGTGCCAGCTCAATCGACAGTACTAATGAAAAACTGTTTTTT
CASSIDSTNEKLFF
>TRBV18|.|.|TRBJ2-1
TGTGCCAGCTCCCTCGCTATAAGCGGGCGAGCGGCTAATGAGCAGTTCTTC
CASSLAISGRAANEQFF
>TRBV18|many|.|TRBJ2-7
TGTGCCAGCTCACCCAGTACCGGTAACTCCTACGAGCAGTACTTC
CASSPSTGNSYEQYF
>TRBV3-1|few|.|TRBJ1-1
TGTGCCAGCAGCCAAGGACGACAAATCATGAACACTGAAGCTTTCTTT
CASSQGRQIMNTEAFF
>TRBV20-1|few|.|TRBJ1-3
TGCAGTGCTAGAGAGGCTCGGGGCCATACTTCAATATATTTT
CSAREARGHTSIYF
>TRBV5-4|few|.|TRBJ2-4
TGTGCCAGCAGCTTGGATGGAGGGGCAAACATTCAGTACTTC
CASSLDGGANIQYF
>TRBV6-6|few|.|TRBJ1-2
TGTGCCAGCAGTTACTCGGCGACTTTGGATGGCTACACCTTC
CASSYSATLDGYTF
>TRBV5-1|.|TRBD1|TRBJ2-7
TGCGCCAGCAGCACTACAGGGGTGGACGAGCAGTACTTC
CASSTTGVDEQYF
>TRBV7-2|few|TRBD2|TRBJ2-7
TGTGCCAGCAGCCCCCGGGGGGGAGTTCTGGCCTACGAGCAGTACTTC
CASSPRGGVLAYEQYF
>TRBV4-1|few|TRBD1|TRBJ2-7
TGCGCCAGCAGCCAGGACAGGCCCTCCTACGAGCAGTACTTC
CASSQDRPSYEQYF
>TRBV24-1|.|.|TRBJ1-5
TGTGCCACCAGTGAGTCCTATAGCAATCAGCCCCAGCATTTT
CATSESYSNQPQHF
>TRBV7-9|.|.|TRBJ2-3
TGTGCCAGCAGCCCAACCGAGTATTTT
CASSPTEYF
>TRBV5-1|few|.|TRBJ2-1
TGCGCCAGCAGCTTGGGCCAGGGCAATGAGCAGTTCTTC
CASSLGQGNEQFF
>TRBV6-1|once|TRBD2|TRBJ2-2
TGTGCCAGCACCCCTGGGGGGGTATGGAGGACCGGGGAGCTGTTTTTT
CASTPGGVWRTGELFF
>TRBV12-3/TRBV12-4|few|TRBD1|TRBJ1-1
TGTGCCAGCAGTCTCGGACAGGGGCTCACTGAAGCTTTCTTT
CASSLGQGLTEAFF
>TRBV12-3/TRBV12-4|few|TRBD1|TRBJ1-4
TGTGCCAGCAGACACAGGGGAGCCAGTAATGAAAAACTGTTTTTT
CASRHRGASNEKLFF
>TRBV7-2|few|TRBD2|TRBJ2-2
TGTGCCAGCAGTCCACCGGGACTACCTGCCGCCGGGGAGCTGTTTTTT
CASSPPGLPAAGELFF
>TRBV20-1|many|.|TRBJ2-1
TGCAGTGCTAGTATGCTTGCTGAGCAGTTCTTC
CSASMLAEQFF
>TRBV5-1|.|.|TRBJ2-7
TGCGCCAGCAGGGGTGAGAGCTCCTACGAGCAGTACTTC
CASRGESSYEQYF
>TRBV7-6|once|TRBD2|TRBJ2-2
TGTGCCAGCAGCCCGGGGACTACCAAAACCGGGGAGCTGTTTTTT
CASSPGTTKTGELFF
>TRBV12-3/TRBV12-4|.|.|TRBJ1-3
TGTGCCAGCAGTTTACTAGCCTCTGGAAACACCATATATTTT
CASSLLASGNTIYF
>TRBV9|.|.|TRBJ1-2
TGTGCCAGTCAGTCAGGGCGCTATGGCTACACCTTC
CASQSGRYGYTF
>TRBV18|few|.|TRBJ1-3
TGTGCCAGCTCACCGGGACTTAGCTCTGGAAACACCATATATTTT
CASSPGLSSGNTIYF
>TRBV27|few|TRBD2|TRBJ2-3
TGTGCCAGCAGTTTGACTAGCGGGATTAGCACAGATACGCAGTATTTT
CASSLTSGISTDTQYF
>TRBV6-5|.|.|TRBJ2-4
TGTGCCAGCAGTTACTCGGCAGTGGAAAACATTCAGTACTTC
CASSYSAVENIQYF
>TRBV5-6|.|TRBD1|TRBJ1-1
TGTGCCAGCAGCTGGGGACAGGGGGGGACTGAAGCTTTCTTT
CASSWGQGGTEAFF
>TRBV20-1|.|.|TRBJ1-1
TGCAGTGCCCCCAGAAACATAGGGGGAACAGCTTTCTTT
CSAPRNIGGTAFF
>TRBV15|many|.|TRBJ1-4
TGTGCCACCAGCAGCGTAACTAATGAAAAACTGTTTTTT
CATSSVTNEKLFF
>TRBV15|few|TRBD2|TRBJ2-7
TGTGCCACCAGCAGAGCGCTAGCGGGAGTGGGCCACGAGCAGTACTTC
CATSRALAGVGHEQYF
>TRBV20-1|few|.|TRBJ2-2
TGCAGTGCTACGCAGGGAATCGGGGAGCTGTTTTTT
CSATQGIGELFF
>TRBV27|.|.|TRBJ1-6
TGTGCCAGCAGTTTTGGGGGAACTTATAATTCACCCCTCCACTTT
CASSFGGTYNSPLHF
>TRBV18|many|.|TRBJ1-1
TGTGCCAGCTCACTTTCAGGGGCCAACACTGAAGCTTTCTTT
CASSLSGANTEAFF
>TRBV19|.|.|TRBJ1-1
TGTGCCAGTAGGGGAGACAGGTACACTGAAGCTTTCTTT
CASRGDRYTEAFF